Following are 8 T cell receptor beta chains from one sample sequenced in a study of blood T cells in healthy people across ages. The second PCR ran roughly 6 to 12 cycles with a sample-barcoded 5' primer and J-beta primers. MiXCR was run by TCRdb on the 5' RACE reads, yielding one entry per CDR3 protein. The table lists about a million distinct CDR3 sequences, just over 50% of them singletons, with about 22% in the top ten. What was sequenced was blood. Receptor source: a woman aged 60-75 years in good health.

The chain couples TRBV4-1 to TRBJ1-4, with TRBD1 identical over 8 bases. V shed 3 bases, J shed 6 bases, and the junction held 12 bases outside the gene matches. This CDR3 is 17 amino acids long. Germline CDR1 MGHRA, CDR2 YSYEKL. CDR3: CASSHSRPGGRDEKLFF. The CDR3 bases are TGCGCCAGCAGCCATTCACGCCCAGGGGGCCGAGATGAAAAACTGTTTTTT.

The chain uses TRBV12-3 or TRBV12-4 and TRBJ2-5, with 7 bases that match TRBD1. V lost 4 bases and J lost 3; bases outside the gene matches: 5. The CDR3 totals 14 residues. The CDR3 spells CASSWSTGKETQYF. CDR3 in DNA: TGTGCCAGCAGTTGGTCGACAGGGAAAGAGACCCAGTACTTC.

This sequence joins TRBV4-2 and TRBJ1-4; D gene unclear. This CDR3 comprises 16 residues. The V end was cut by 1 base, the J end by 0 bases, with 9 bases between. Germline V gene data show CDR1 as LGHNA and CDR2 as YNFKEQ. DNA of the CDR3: TGTGCCAGCAGCCAAGGTGGGGAGGCAACTAATGAAAAACTGTTTTTT. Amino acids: CASSQGGEATNEKLFF.

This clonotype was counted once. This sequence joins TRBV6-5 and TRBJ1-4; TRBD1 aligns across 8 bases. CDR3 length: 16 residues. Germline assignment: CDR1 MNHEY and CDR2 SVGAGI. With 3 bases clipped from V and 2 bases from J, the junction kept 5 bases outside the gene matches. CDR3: CASSYLTGVTNEKLFF. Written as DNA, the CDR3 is TGTGCCAGCAGTTATTTGACAGGGGTGACTAATGAAAAACTGTTTTTT.

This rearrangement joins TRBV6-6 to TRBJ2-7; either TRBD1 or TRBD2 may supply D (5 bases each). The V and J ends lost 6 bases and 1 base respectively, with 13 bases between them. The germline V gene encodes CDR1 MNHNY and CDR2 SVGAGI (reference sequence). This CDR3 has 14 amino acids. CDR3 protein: CASRLMGDSYEQYF. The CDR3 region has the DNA TGTGCCAGCAGACTAATGGGGGATTCCTACGAGCAGTACTTC.

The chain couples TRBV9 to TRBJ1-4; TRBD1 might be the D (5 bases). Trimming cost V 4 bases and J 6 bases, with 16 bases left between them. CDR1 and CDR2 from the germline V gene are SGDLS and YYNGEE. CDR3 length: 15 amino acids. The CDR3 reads CASSKWSGGDEKLFF. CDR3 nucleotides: TGTGCCAGCAGCAAGTGGTCCGGGGGGGATGAAAAACTGTTTTTT.

CDR3 DNA: TGCAGTGCTAGAGAAGCCCCTAGCGGGAGAAAGACCCAGTACTTC. Translation gives CSAREAPSGRKTQYF. The chain couples TRBV20-1 to TRBJ2-7, with 10 bases lining up with TRBD2. Near its end, the DNA agrees better with TRBJ2-5, so the J call may be wrong. The CDR3 is 15 amino acids. Germline CDR1 and CDR2: DFQATT and SNEGSKA (reference sequence).

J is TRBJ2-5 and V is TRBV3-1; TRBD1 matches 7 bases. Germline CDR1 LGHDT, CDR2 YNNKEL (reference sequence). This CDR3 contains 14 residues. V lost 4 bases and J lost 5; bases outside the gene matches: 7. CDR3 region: CASSRQTGFETQYF. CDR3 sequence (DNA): TGTGCCAGCAGCCGCCAGACAGGGTTCGAGACCCAGTACTTC.